These T cell receptor beta chains were read from a single sample in a study of CD8 T cells in ankylosing spondylitis. TCRdb called the 5' RACE reads again in MiXCR, with one record for every CDR3 protein. The profile covers 250,000 or so distinct CDR3 sequences, with approximately 10% appearing a single time and 2.6% taken by the ten largest. Specimen: blood, either unsorted or a sorted T cell fraction (not recorded which). The receptors originated from a male donor with ankylosing spondylitis or in good health (not recorded which). The CDR3 runs from the conserved cysteine through the conserved F or W. The D gene is left open where the match is weak. Clone size is shown for a subset of rows, as once, few, many or a class of expanded clone.

clone_size j_call v_call d_call cdr3_nt cdr3_aa
many TRBJ2-2 TRBV27 TRBD2 TGTGCCAGCAGTACTAGCGGGAGGGCCGGCGGGGAGCTGTTTTTT CASSTSGRAGGELFF
many TRBJ2-7 TRBV5-6 TRBD2 TGTGCCAGCAGCTTATCCGGACTAGCGGGAGTGAGGTACGAGCAGTACTTC CASSLSGLAGVRYEQYF
few TRBJ2-1 TRBV5-6 - TGTGCCAGCAGCCCGAGGGAGTATTATGGCTACAATGAGCAGTTCTTC CASSPREYYGYNEQFF
many TRBJ2-1 TRBV10-3 - TGTGCCATCATGAGTAGCGACGGCCTAAGCTCCTACAATGAGCAGTTCTTC CAIMSSDGLSSYNEQFF
- TRBJ2-3 TRBV5-6 - TGTGCCAGCAGCTTGGACAGGTTGGGAGATACGCAGTATTTT CASSLDRLGDTQYF
few TRBJ2-7 TRBV7-2 TRBD1 TGTGCCAGCAGCTCGACAGGGATCAACGAGCAGTACTTC CASSSTGINEQYF
many TRBJ2-7 TRBV5-1 - TGCGCCAGCAGCTTCACAGGGGAGGTCTACGAGCAGTACTTC CASSFTGEVYEQYF
many TRBJ1-1 TRBV7-9 - TGTGCCAGCAGCTTAGATCGGTCTGAACCTGAAGCTTTCTTT CASSLDRSEPEAFF
many TRBJ1-2 TRBV3-1 - TGTGCCAGCAGCCAAGATACAGGGACACAAGGCTACACCTTC CASSQDTGTQGYTF
- TRBJ2-4 TRBV12-3/TRBV12-4 TRBD2 TGTGCCAGCAGTCAGCCAAGTACCGGGAGGGCCCTGGTAGGGAACATTCAGTACTTC CASSQPSTGRALVGNIQYF
many TRBJ2-7 TRBV27 - TGTGCCAGCAGTTGGAGACAGAGCTCCTACGAGCAGTACTTC CASSWRQSSYEQYF
- TRBJ2-7 TRBV30 TRBD1 TGTGCCTGGAGCGCCGACAGGGGCTTATACGAGCAGTACTTC CAWSADRGLYEQYF
many TRBJ2-1 TRBV20-1 - TGCAGTGCTAGCTTTCGAGCTAATGAGCAGTTCTTC CSASFRANEQFF
- TRBJ1-5 TRBV6-1 - TGTGCCAGCAGGGGAGCAGGTGGTCAGCCCCAGCATTTT CASRGAGGQPQHF
many TRBJ2-5 TRBV5-1 - TGCGCCAGCAGCTTGGGCATAGCCCAAGAGACCCAGTACTTC CASSLGIAQETQYF
many TRBJ2-3 TRBV5-1 TRBD1 TGCGCCAGCAGCCCGGGACAGGGGGTTGCAGATACGCAGTATTTT CASSPGQGVADTQYF
- TRBJ2-1 TRBV5-1 TRBD2 TGCGCCAGCAGCCCGGGGGGGGCAGAACAGTTCTTC CASSPGGAEQFF
many TRBJ2-7 TRBV27 TRBD2 TGTGCCAGCAGTTTAGGGACTAGCGGGAGATACGACGAGCAGTACTTC CASSLGTSGRYDEQYF
many TRBJ1-5 TRBV6-5 - TGTGCCAGCAGTTACGGCGCCGGGACCAAGAACGGACAGCCCCAGCATTTT CASSYGAGTKNGQPQHF
few TRBJ2-3 TRBV5-1 - TGCGCCAGCAGCTTGGGCGCCCTGGATACGCAGTATTTT CASSLGALDTQYF
many TRBJ1-3 TRBV7-2 TRBD1 TGTGCCAGCAGCTCTACCCAGGGGGCGCTTGGAAACACCATATATTTT CASSSTQGALGNTIYF
many TRBJ2-1 TRBV7-9 TRBD2 TGTGCCAGCAGCTTAGGGGTTAGCGGGGCCAATGAGCAGTTCTTC CASSLGVSGANEQFF
many TRBJ1-1 TRBV20-1 - TGCAGTGCTAGTGTTGGGGGGAACACTGAAGCTTTCTTT CSASVGGNTEAFF
many TRBJ2-2 TRBV20-1 TRBD1 TGCAGTGCTGGATCGGGACAGGGGTCCGGGGAGCTGTTTTTT CSAGSGQGSGELFF
- TRBJ2-7 TRBV4-2 - TGTGCCATGGGCGCCGGGCCGGCTTGGGAGCAGTACTTC CAMGAGPAWEQYF
once TRBJ1-6 TRBV5-1 TRBD1 TGCGCCAGCAGCTTGACGGGACAGGGGGCGGATTCACCCCTCCACTTT CASSLTGQGADSPLHF
many TRBJ2-2 TRBV5-6 - TGTGCCAGCAGCTTGGTGGGGCGAAGAACCGGGGAGCTGTTTTTT CASSLVGRRTGELFF
many TRBJ2-5 TRBV12-3/TRBV12-4 - TGTGCCAGCAGTTTAAATGTTCCAGGGATAGAGACCCAGTACTTC CASSLNVPGIETQYF
- TRBJ2-3 TRBV10-3 - TGTGCCATCAGTGTCCGGGACCTGAGCACAGATACGCAGTATTTT CAISVRDLSTDTQYF
many TRBJ1-2 TRBV28 TRBD1 TGTGCCAGCAGCCTACCTTGGACAGGGCTCGACTATGGCTACACCTTC CASSLPWTGLDYGYTF
- TRBJ2-4 TRBV10-2 TRBD2 TGCGCCAGTAGTGATGAGGCGGGGGGGCCTTTTGGTTGCAAAAACATTCAGTACTTC CASSDEAGGPFGCKNIQYF
- TRBJ1-1 TRBV3-1 - TGTGCCAGCAGCCAGGTTGGTGGGAGCACTGAAGCTTTCTTT CASSQVGGSTEAFF